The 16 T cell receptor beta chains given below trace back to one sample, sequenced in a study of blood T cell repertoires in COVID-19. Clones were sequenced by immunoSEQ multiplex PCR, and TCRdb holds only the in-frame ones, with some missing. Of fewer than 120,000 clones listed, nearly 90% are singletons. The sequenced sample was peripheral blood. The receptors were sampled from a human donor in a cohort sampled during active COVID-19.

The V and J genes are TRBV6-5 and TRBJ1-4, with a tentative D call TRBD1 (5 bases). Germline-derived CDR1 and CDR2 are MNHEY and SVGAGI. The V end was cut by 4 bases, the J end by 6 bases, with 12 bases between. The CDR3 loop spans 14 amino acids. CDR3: CASSSGFSDEKLFF. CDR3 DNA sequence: TGTGCCAGCAGTTCAGGGTTCTCCGATGAAAAACTGTTTTTT.

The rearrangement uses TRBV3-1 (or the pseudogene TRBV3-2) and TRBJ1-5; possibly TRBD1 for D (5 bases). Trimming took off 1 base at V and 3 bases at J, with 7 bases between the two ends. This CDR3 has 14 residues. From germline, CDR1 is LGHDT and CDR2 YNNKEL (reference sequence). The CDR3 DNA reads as TGTGCCAGCAGCCAAGCAGGGAACAATCAGCCCCAGCATTTT. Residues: CASSQAGNNQPQHF.

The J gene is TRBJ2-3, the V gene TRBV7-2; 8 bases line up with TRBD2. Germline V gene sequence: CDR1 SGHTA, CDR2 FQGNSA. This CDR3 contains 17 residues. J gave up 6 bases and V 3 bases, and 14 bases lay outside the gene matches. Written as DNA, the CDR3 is TGTGCCAGCAGCTTGAACAGCGGGAGCGTTCGGGGGGATACGCAGTATTTT. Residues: CASSLNSGSVRGDTQYF.

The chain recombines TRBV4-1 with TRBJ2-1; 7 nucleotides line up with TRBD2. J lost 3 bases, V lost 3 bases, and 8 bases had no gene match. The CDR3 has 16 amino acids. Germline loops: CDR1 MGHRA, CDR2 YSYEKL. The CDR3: CASSHGRGGSYNEQFF. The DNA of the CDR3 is TGCGCCAGCAGCCATGGACGGGGAGGGAGCTACAATGAGCAGTTCTTC.

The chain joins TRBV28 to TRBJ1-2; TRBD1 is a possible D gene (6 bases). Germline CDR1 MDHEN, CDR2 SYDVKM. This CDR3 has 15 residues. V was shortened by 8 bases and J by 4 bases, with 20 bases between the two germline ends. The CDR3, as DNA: TGTGCCAGCCGAAGGCAGGGGTCAGACCGCTATGGCTACACCTTC. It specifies CASRRQGSDRYGYTF.

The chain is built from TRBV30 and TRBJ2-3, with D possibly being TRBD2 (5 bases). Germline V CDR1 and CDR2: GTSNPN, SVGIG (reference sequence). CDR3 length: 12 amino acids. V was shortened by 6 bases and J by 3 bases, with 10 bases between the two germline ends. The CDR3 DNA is TGTGCCTGCCAACTAGAAACAGATACGCAGTATTTT. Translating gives CACQLETDTQYF.

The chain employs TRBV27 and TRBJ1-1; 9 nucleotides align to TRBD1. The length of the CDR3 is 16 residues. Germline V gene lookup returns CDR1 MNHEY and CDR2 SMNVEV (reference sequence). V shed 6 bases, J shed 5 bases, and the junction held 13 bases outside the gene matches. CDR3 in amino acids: CASSRNRGRGETEAFF. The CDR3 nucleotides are TGTGCCAGCAGCCGGAACAGGGGGCGAGGGGAAACTGAAGCTTTCTTT.

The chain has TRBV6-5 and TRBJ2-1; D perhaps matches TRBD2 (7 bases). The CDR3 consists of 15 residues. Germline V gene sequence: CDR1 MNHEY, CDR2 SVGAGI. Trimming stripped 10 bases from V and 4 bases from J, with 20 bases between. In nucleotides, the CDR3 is TGTGCCATCCTTAGGGCCGCGGGGGCTTACAATGAGCAGTTCTTC. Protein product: CAILRAAGAYNEQFF.

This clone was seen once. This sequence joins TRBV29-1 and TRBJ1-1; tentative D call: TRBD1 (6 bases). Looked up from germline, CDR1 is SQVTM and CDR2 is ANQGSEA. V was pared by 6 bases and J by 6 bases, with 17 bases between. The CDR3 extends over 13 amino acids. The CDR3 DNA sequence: TGCAGCGTAGCCTTAATGAACAGGGCTGAAGCTTTCTTT. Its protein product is CSVALMNRAEAFF.

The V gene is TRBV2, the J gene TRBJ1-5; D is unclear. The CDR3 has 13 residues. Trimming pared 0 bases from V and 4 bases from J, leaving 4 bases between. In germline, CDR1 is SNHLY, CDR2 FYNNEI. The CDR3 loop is CASSEAPNQPQHF. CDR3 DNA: TGTGCCAGCAGTGAAGCCCCTAATCAGCCCCAGCATTTT.

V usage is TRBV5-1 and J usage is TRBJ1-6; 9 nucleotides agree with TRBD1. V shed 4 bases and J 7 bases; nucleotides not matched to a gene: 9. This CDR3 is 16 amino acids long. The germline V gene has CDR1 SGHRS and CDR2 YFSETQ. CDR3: CASSSGPGQGNSPLHF. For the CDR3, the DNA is TGCGCCAGCAGCAGCGGTCCGGGACAGGGAAATTCACCCCTCCACTTT.

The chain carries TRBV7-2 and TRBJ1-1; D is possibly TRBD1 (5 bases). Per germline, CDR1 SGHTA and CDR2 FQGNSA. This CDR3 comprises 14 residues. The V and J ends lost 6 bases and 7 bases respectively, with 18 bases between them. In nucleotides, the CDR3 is TGTGCCAGCAGGTCCGGGAGGGGCTCATTTGAAGCTTTCTTT. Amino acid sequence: CASRSGRGSFEAFF.

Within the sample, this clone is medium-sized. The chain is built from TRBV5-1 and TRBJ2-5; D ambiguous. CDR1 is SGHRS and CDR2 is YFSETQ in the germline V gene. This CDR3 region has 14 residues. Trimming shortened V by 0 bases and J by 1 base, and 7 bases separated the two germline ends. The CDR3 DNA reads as TGCGCCAGCAGCTTGGTCCTCAGCCAAGAGACCCAGTACTTC. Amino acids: CASSLVLSQETQYF.

The CDR3 sequence is CASSGYSGSNRYEQYF. CDR3 bases: TGTGCCAGCAGTGGGTACAGCGGGAGTAATCGGTACGAGCAGTACTTC. This chain uses TRBV6-1 with TRBJ2-7, with TRBD2 matching 8 bases. CDR3 size: 16 residues. Looked up from germline, CDR1 is MNHNS and CDR2 is SASEGT. The junction had 12 bases not matched to a gene; V was cut back by 4 bases and J by 4 bases.

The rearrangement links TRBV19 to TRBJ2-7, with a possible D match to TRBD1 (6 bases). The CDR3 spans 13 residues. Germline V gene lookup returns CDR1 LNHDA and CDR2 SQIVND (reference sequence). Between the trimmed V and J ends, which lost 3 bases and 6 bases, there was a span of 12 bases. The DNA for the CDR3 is TGTGCCAGTAGTATGACAGGTCAGAGCGAGCAGTACTTC. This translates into CASSMTGQSEQYF.

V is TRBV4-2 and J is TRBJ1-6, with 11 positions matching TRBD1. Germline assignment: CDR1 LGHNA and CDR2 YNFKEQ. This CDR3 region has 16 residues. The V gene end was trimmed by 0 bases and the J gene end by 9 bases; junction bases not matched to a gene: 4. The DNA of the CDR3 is TGTGCCAGCAGCCAAGATTGGGGGACAGGGGGTTCACCCCTCCACTTT. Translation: CASSQDWGTGGSPLHF.